One sample yielded the 13 T cell receptor beta chains listed below, sequenced in a study of blood T cells in healthy people across ages. A second roughly 6 to 12 cycle PCR used barcoded and J-beta primers. TCRdb re-derived calls from the 5' RACE reads in MiXCR, one entry per CDR3 protein. The sample carries 730,000 or so distinct CDR3 sequences, approximately 40% recorded once. Source material: blood. These TCRs come from a man older than 75 in good health.

The chain couples TRBV29-1 to TRBJ2-4; the match to TRBD2 covers 12 bases. The assigned J gene may be wrong: the sequence end matches TRBJ2-7 better. The CDR3 spans 16 residues. Per the germline V gene, CDR1 is SQVTM and CDR2 is ANQGSEA. The CDR3 spells CSVEYPSGRGVDEQYF. The CDR3 DNA sequence: TGCAGCGTTGAATACCCTAGCGGGAGGGGTGTTGACGAGCAGTACTTC.

V usage is TRBV24-1 and J usage is TRBJ2-1; 11 nucleotides match TRBD2. The better agreement between TRBJ2-7 and the DNA end casts doubt on the J call. The CDR3 has 15 residues. The germline V gene has CDR1 KGHDR and CDR2 SFDVKD. CDR3 sequence reads: CATRSGTSGYNEQYF. The CDR3 DNA follows: TGTGCCACCAGATCGGGGACTAGCGGTTACAATGAGCAGTACTTC.

The chain couples TRBV6-2 or TRBV6-3 to TRBJ2-7, with a weak D call TRBD1 (6 bases). This CDR3 spans 15 amino acids. Germline V gene sequence: CDR1 MNHEY, CDR2 SVGEGT. V lost 2 bases and J lost 1, with 12 bases in between. The CDR3 region has the DNA TGTGCCAGCAGTTACGGGGGCGCCGGGTCCTACGAGCAGTACTTC. Its protein product is CASSYGGAGSYEQYF.

This clonotype was detected a few times. This chain uses TRBV2 with TRBJ1-2; TRBD1 might be the D (5 bases). The length of the CDR3 is 13 residues. Trimming stripped 6 bases from V and 10 bases from J, with 18 bases between. CDR1 is SNHLY, CDR2 FYNNEI, per germline. CDR3 loop: CASRAGTARHYTF. The DNA for the CDR3 is TGTGCCAGCAGGGCCGGGACCGCCAGGCACTACACCTTC.

This clonotype has more than one count but fewer than ten. CDR3 sequence (DNA): TGTGCCAGCAGGCCCGGGTTGGTAGAGACCCAGTACTTC. This encodes CASRPGLVETQYF. The rearrangement uses TRBV28 and TRBJ2-5; D not certain. Germline V gene lookup returns CDR1 MDHEN and CDR2 SYDVKM. This CDR3 contains 13 residues. V was trimmed by 6 bases and J by 4 bases, leaving 12 bases between them.

The chain combines TRBV7-2 with TRBJ1-2; D is ambiguous. This CDR3 region has 15 residues. Trimming took off 5 bases at V and 2 bases at J, with 15 bases between the two ends. CDR1 SGHTA and CDR2 FQGNSA come from the germline V gene. This CDR3 reads CASSPDPDLNYGYTF. In DNA, the CDR3 is TGTGCCAGCAGCCCCGACCCAGATCTAAACTATGGCTACACCTTC.

This clonotype was recorded a few times. The CDR3 bases are TGCGCCAGCAGCCAAGATGGGGGAAACTATGGCTACACCTTC. This sequence encodes CASSQDGGNYGYTF. This chain joins TRBV4-3 and TRBJ1-2, with a possible D match to TRBD1 (5 bases). CDR1 and CDR2 from the germline V gene are LGHNA and YSLEER. The CDR3 consists of 14 residues. V lost 0 bases and J lost 2, with 7 bases in between.

The rearrangement links TRBV7-9 to TRBJ2-7; no firm D call. CDR1 SEHNR and CDR2 FQNEAQ come from the germline V gene (reference sequence). The CDR3 has 14 amino acids. V lost 5 bases, J lost 2 bases, and 13 bases lay in between. The CDR3 region is CASSPDTRAYEQYF. CDR3 DNA: TGTGCCAGCAGCCCTGACACCCGGGCCTACGAGCAGTACTTC.

This clonotype was seen a handful of times. V and J are TRBV11-2 and TRBJ2-3, with 8 bases fitting TRBD1. V lost 5 bases and J lost 0; bases outside the gene matches: 25. The CDR3 covers 22 residues. CDR1 is SGHAT, CDR2 FQNNGV, per germline. The CDR3 DNA reads TGTGCCAGCAGCCCTAGCCCCGGACAGGGAAGACTCCCCGCCCCTAGCACAGATACGCAGTATTTT. It specifies CASSPSPGQGRLPAPSTDTQYF.

This clonotype has only a few counts. The chain's CDR3 is CSARQRTSGTIYEQYF. The CDR3 nucleotides read TGCAGTGCTAGGCAGAGGACTAGCGGGACCATCTACGAGCAGTACTTC. This chain joins TRBV20-1 and TRBJ2-7; TRBD2 matches 12 bases. This CDR3 is 16 amino acids long. Germline V gives CDR1 DFQATT, CDR2 SNEGSKA (reference sequence). The ends lost 3 bases at V and 3 bases at J; junction bases unmatched: 9.

This sequence joins TRBV7-2 and TRBJ2-1; D is ambiguous. V dropped 4 bases and J dropped 4 bases, with 8 bases sitting between them. The CDR3 totals 13 residues. CDR1 and CDR2 from the germline V gene are SGHTA and FQGNSA. The CDR3 here is CASSSRRYNEQFF. The CDR3 DNA reads as TGTGCCAGCAGCTCCCGCAGGTACAATGAGCAGTTCTTC.

About this clonotype itself: The junction departs from the called germline gene at one end, perhaps through a read error. This rearrangement joins TRBV7-2 to TRBJ2-1, with 11 bases aligning to TRBD2. The germline V gene encodes CDR1 SGHTA and CDR2 FQGNSA. CDR3 size: 15 residues. CDR3 amino acids: CAGSASSGGAREQFF. For the CDR3, the DNA is TGTGCCGGCAGCGCGAGTAGCGGGGGGGCCCGGGAGCAGTTCTTC. Combining the CDR3 with reference TRBV7-2 and TRBJ2-1 gives the whole variable domain GAGVSQSPSNKVTEKGKDVELRCDPISGHTALYWYRQSLGQGLEFLIYFQGNSAPDKSGLPSDRFSAERTGGSVSTLTIQRTQQEDSAVYLCAGSASSGGAREQFFGPGTRLTVL.

V and J are TRBV7-2 and TRBJ1-5; D unclear. Germline values: CDR1 SGHTA, CDR2 FQGNSA. Trimming took off 0 bases at V and 3 bases at J, with 9 bases between the two ends. The CDR3 has 15 residues. This CDR3 is CASSLAAQSNQPQHF. CDR3 DNA: TGTGCCAGCAGCTTAGCGGCACAGTCCAATCAGCCCCAGCATTTT.